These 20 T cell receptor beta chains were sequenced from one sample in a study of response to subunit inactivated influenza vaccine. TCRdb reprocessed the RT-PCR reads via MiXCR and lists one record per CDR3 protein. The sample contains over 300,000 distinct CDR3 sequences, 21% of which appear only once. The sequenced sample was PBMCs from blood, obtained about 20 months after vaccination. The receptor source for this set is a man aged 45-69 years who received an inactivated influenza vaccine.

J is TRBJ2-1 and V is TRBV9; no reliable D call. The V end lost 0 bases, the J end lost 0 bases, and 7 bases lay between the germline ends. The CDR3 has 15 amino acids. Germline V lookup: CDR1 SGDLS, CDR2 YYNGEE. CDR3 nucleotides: TGTGCCAGCAGCGTAGGGACGGTCTCCTACAATGAGCAGTTCTTC. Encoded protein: CASSVGTVSYNEQFF.

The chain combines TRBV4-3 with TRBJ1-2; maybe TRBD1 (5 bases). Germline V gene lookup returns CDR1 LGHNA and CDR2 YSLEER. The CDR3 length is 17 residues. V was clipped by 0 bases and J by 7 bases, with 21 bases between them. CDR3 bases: TGCGCCAGCAGCCAAGATAGCGGGGCGAGGGGAGGAAGTGGCTACACCTTC. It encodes CASSQDSGARGGSGYTF.

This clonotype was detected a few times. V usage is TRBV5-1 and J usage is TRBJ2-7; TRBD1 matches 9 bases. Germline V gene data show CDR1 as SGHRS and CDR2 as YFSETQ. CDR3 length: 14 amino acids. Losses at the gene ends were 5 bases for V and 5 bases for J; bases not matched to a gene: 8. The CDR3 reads CASREQGASHEQYF. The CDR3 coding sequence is TGCGCCAGCAGGGAACAGGGGGCTTCCCACGAGCAGTACTTC.

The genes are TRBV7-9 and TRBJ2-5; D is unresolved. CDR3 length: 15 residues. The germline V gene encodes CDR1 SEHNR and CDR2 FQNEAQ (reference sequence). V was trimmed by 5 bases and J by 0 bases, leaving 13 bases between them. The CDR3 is CASSSIQRYQETQYF. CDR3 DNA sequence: TGTGCCAGCAGCAGCATCCAGAGGTACCAAGAGACCCAGTACTTC.

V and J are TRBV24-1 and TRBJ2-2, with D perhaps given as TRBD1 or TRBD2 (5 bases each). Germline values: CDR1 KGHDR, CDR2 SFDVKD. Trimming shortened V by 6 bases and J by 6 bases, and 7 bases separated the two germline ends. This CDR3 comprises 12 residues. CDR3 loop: CATSSGPGELFF. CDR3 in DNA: TGTGCCACCAGTTCGGGACCCGGGGAGCTGTTTTTT.

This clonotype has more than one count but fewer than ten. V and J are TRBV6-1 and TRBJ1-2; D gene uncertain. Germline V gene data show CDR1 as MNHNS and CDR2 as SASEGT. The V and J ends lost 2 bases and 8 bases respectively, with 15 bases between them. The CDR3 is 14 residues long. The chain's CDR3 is CASSEILAAWGYTF. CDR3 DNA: TGTGCCAGCAGTGAAATTCTGGCTGCGTGGGGCTACACCTTC.

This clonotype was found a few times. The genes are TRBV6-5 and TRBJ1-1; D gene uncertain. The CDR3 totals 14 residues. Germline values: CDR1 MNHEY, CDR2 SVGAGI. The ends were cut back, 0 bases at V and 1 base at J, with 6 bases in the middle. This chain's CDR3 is CASSYSIPNTEAFF. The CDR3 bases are TGTGCCAGCAGTTACTCAATCCCGAACACTGAAGCTTTCTTT.

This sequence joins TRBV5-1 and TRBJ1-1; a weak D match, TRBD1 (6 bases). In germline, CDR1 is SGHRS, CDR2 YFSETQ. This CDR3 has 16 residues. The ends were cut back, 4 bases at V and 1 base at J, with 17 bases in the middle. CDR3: CASSLAGGAANTEAFF. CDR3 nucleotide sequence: TGCGCCAGCAGCCTGGCGGGGGGCGCGGCGAACACTGAAGCTTTCTTT.

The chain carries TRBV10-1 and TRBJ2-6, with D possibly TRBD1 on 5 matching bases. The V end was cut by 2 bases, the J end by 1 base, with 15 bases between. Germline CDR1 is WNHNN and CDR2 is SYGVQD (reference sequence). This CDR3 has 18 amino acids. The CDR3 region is CASSEGAGISSGANVLTF. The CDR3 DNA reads TGCGCCAGCAGTGAGGGGGCAGGGATTTCGTCTGGGGCCAACGTCCTGACTTTC.

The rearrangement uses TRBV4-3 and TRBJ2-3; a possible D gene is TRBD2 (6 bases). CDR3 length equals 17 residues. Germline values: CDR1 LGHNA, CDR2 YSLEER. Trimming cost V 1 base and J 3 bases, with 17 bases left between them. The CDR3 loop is CASSQAHLARGTDTQYF. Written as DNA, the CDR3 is TGCGCCAGCAGCCAAGCCCACCTAGCGAGAGGGACAGATACGCAGTATTTT.

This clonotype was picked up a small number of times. Here the CDR3 reads CATSAPWGGSGGIEQFF. The CDR3 nucleotides read TGTGCCACCAGTGCCCCTTGGGGCGGGAGTGGGGGAATCGAGCAGTTCTTC. V usage is TRBV24-1 and J usage is TRBJ2-1; 7 nucleotides agree with TRBD2. The CDR3 is 17 residues long. Germline loops: CDR1 KGHDR, CDR2 SFDVKD. V shed 5 bases, J shed 10 bases, and the junction held 19 bases outside the gene matches.

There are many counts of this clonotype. The CDR3 coding sequence is TGCAGTGCTAGAGTTAGCGCGGGGAATCAGCCCCAGCATTTT. Its translation is CSARVSAGNQPQHF. The chain has TRBV20-1 and TRBJ1-5, with D unclear. Trimming removed 1 base from V and 4 bases from J, with 11 bases in between. Germline values: CDR1 DFQATT, CDR2 SNEGSKA (reference sequence). The CDR3 runs to 14 residues.

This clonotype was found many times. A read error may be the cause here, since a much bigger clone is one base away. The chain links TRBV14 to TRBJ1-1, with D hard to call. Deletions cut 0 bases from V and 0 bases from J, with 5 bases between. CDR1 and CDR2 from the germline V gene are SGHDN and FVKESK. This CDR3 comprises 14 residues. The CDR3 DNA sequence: TGTGCCAGCAGCCAAGACTCGATGAACACTGAAGCTTTCTTT. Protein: CASSQDSMNTEAFF.

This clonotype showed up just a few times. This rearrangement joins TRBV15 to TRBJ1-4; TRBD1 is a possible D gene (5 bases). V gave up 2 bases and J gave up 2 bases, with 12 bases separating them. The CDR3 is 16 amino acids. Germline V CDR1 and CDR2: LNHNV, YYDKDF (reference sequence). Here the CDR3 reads CATSRNPQGTNEKLFF. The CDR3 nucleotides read TGTGCCACCAGCAGAAACCCTCAGGGTACTAATGAAAAACTGTTTTTT.

Here the CDR3 reads CASSPGAGGLNEQFF. CDR3 nucleotide sequence: TGTGCCAGCAGTCCTGGAGCGGGAGGGCTGAATGAGCAGTTCTTC. The chain carries TRBV12-3 or TRBV12-4 and TRBJ2-1; 10 bases map to TRBD2. With V trimmed by 5 bases and J by 7 bases, 8 bases remained unmatched. The CDR3 extends over 15 amino acids.

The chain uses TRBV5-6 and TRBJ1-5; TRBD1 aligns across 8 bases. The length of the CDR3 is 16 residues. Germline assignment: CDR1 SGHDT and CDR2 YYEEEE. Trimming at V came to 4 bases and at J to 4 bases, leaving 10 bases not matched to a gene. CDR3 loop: CASSPGQGTGNQPQHF. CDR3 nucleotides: TGTGCCAGCAGCCCCGGACAGGGAACGGGTAATCAGCCCCAGCATTTT.

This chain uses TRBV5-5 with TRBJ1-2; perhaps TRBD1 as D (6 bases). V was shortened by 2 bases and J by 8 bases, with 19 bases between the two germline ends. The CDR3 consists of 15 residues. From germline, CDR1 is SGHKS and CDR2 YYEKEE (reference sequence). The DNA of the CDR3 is TGTGCCAGCAGCTTTGTCCTGGACGGCGGGGGCGGCTACACCTTC. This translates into CASSFVLDGGGGYTF.

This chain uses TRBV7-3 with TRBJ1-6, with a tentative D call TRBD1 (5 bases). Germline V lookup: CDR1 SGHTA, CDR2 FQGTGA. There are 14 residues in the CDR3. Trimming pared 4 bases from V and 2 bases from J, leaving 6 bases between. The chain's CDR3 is CASSWGAYNSPLHF. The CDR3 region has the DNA TGTGCCAGCAGCTGGGGCGCCTATAATTCACCCCTCCACTTT.

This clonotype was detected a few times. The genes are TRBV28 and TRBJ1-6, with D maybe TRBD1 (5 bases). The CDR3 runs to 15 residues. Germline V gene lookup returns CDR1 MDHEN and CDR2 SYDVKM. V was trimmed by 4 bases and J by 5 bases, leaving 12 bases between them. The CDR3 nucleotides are TGTGCCAGCAGTTCCGGGACGGTGAATAATTCACCCCTCCACTTT. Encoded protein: CASSSGTVNNSPLHF.

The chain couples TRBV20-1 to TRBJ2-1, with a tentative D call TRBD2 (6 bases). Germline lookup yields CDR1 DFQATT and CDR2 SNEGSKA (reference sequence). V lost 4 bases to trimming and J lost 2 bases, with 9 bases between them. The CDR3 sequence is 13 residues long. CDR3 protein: CSATRTTYNEQFF. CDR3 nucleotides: TGCAGTGCTACCCGGACTACCTACAATGAGCAGTTCTTC.